A selection of T cell receptor beta chains follows, all from one sample in a study of identical twins. TCRdb re-called the 5' RACE reads with MiXCR, one entry per CDR3 protein. The sample records about 530,000 distinct CDR3 sequences, 20% to 25% being singletons. The same data also went into a second study, on yellow fever vaccine responses in identical twins.

Sequencing was performed on CD4+ T cells sorted from blood. The source is a woman aged 18-30 years in good health. CDR3s include the opening cysteine and the closing phenylalanine or tryptophan. D genes are given only for firm matches. Rows may omit the clone size; those that give it use once, few, many or a size class.

TGCAGTGCTCTCTCTGGGACGGACTATGGCTACACCTTC	CSALSGTDYGYTF	-	TRBV20-1	TRBJ1-2	-
TGTGCCATCGGATCTAGCGGGATGCATGAGCAGTTCTTC	CAIGSSGMHEQFF	-	TRBV10-3	TRBJ2-1	TRBD2
TGCGCCAGCAGCCCTACGACAGGGGGAGCCTCTGGGGCCAACGTCCTGACTTTC	CASSPTTGGASGANVLTF	-	TRBV5-1	TRBJ2-6	TRBD1
TGTGCCAGCAGTTTAACGCGATTACAGACAGGGTTCAATGGCTACACCTTC	CASSLTRLQTGFNGYTF	few	TRBV12-3/TRBV12-4	TRBJ1-2	TRBD1
TGCGCCAGCAAGGTGGGCGGGGACAATGAGCAGTTCTTC	CASKVGGDNEQFF	-	TRBV10-2	TRBJ2-1	-
TGCAGTGCTAGAGAGAGGGTCGGGCCCACTGAAGCTTTCTTT	CSARERVGPTEAFF	few	TRBV20-1	TRBJ1-1	-
TGCAGCGTTGGACAGGTTGGCGGCGAGCAGTACTTC	CSVGQVGGEQYF	-	TRBV29-1	TRBJ2-7	-
TGTGCCAGCAGAGCGGACAGGGGGCATGGCGGGGAGCTGTTTTTT	CASRADRGHGGELFF	-	TRBV12-3/TRBV12-4	TRBJ2-2	TRBD1
TGTGCCAGCAGCTGGAGACAGCTGAACACTGAAGCTTTCTTT	CASSWRQLNTEAFF	few	TRBV11-2	TRBJ1-1	-
TGTGCCAGCAGCCAACGGACAGGGGCCTACAATCAGCCCCAGCATTTT	CASSQRTGAYNQPQHF	-	TRBV3-1	TRBJ1-5	TRBD1
TGTGCCAGCAGGAACCGGGACAGTATAGGGGAGCAGTACTTC	CASRNRDSIGEQYF	many	TRBV7-2	TRBJ2-7	TRBD1
TGTGCCAGCAGACACTCAGGGAGAACTGGCGCCAATCAGCCCCAGCATTTT	CASRHSGRTGANQPQHF	few	TRBV12-3/TRBV12-4	TRBJ1-5	-
TGTGCCAGCAGTTTACAGGGGCTGACAGATACGCAGTATTTT	CASSLQGLTDTQYF	few	TRBV12-3/TRBV12-4	TRBJ2-3	-
TGCGCCAGCAGCCCTCGGACTAGCGGGGGGAACTACAATGAGCAGTTCTTC	CASSPRTSGGNYNEQFF	-	TRBV4-1	TRBJ2-1	TRBD2
TGTGCCAGCAGCACTAGCGGGAGGGCCTACAATGAGCAGTTCTTC	CASSTSGRAYNEQFF	-	TRBV12-3/TRBV12-4	TRBJ2-1	TRBD2
TGCGCCAGCAGCCAAGAAGTTTCCGCTAACTATGGCTACACCTTC	CASSQEVSANYGYTF	-	TRBV4-1	TRBJ1-2	-
TGTGCCAGCAGTGAAGGATTCAATCAGCCCCAGCATTTT	CASSEGFNQPQHF	-	TRBV2	TRBJ1-5	-
TGCGCCAGCGGAACATCAGTGTCTAGCGGGTATAATGAGCAGTTCTTC	CASGTSVSSGYNEQFF	few	TRBV5-1	TRBJ2-1	TRBD2
TGCAGTGCTGGTGGGGACACCACTAACTATGGCTACACCTTC	CSAGGDTTNYGYTF	few	TRBV20-1	TRBJ1-2	-
TGTGCCAGCAGTTTAACCCTCAGAGGCAAGACCCAGTACTTC	CASSLTLRGKTQYF	few	TRBV27	TRBJ2-5	-
TGTGCCAGCAGCGTAGGAACAGGGGGCAGGAACCAAGAGACCCAGTACTTC	CASSVGTGGRNQETQYF	-	TRBV9	TRBJ2-5	TRBD1
TGCAGTGCTAGAGTTTTCGGGAGAGAAGCAGATACGCAGTATTTT	CSARVFGREADTQYF	few	TRBV20-1	TRBJ2-3	-
TGTGCCAGCAGCTTAGAGGCCAGGGGAGGAAAACTGTTTTTT	CASSLEARGGKLFF	many	TRBV7-8	TRBJ1-4	-
TGCAGTGCTAGTCAGACTAGTAATGAGCAGTTCTTC	CSASQTSNEQFF	-	TRBV20-1	TRBJ2-1	-
TGTGCCAGCAAAGAAGATTTAAACACCGGGGAGCTGTTTTTT	CASKEDLNTGELFF	-	TRBV6-1	TRBJ2-2	-
TGTGCCAGCAGCTTAGACAGGGGGCCTTATGAAAAACTGTTTTTT	CASSLDRGPYEKLFF	-	TRBV11-2	TRBJ1-4	TRBD1
TGTGCCATCAGTGAGGCGCGCCCACAGACCCAGTACTTC	CAISEARPQTQYF	-	TRBV10-3	TRBJ2-5	-
TGTGCCAGCAGTTTCCCTTTCAGGGGGCTGCGGTCACCCCTCCACTTT	CASSFPFRGLRSPLHF	few	TRBV12-3/TRBV12-4	TRBJ1-6	TRBD1
TGCAGCGTTGAAGGAGTGGGTGTGAAGACCCAGTACTTC	CSVEGVGVKTQYF	-	TRBV29-1	TRBJ2-5	-
TGTGCCAGCAGTTACTCGAATACGAAGAACACTGAAGCTTTCTTT	CASSYSNTKNTEAFF	few	TRBV6-5	TRBJ1-1	-
TGCAGTGCTAGACTCGGGGGCCCGGGGACCCAGTACTTC	CSARLGGPGTQYF	-	TRBV20-1	TRBJ2-5	-
TGTGCCAGCTCACCCCAGGGGGTCGCGGAGACCCAGTACTTC	CASSPQGVAETQYF	few	TRBV18	TRBJ2-5	TRBD1
TGTGCCAGCAGCGTAGTCGAGAGGGACAATGAGCAGTTCTTC	CASSVVERDNEQFF	-	TRBV9	TRBJ2-1	-
TGTGCCAGCAGCCAGGGACCGAACACTGAAGCTTTCTTT	CASSQGPNTEAFF	many	TRBV3-1	TRBJ1-1	-
TGCGCCAGCAGCACAGGACTAGCGGGAGCCAAAAACATTCAGTACTTC	CASSTGLAGAKNIQYF	-	TRBV4-1	TRBJ2-4	TRBD2
TGCGCCAGCAGCTGGACAGGGGATTCCTACGAGCAGTACTTC	CASSWTGDSYEQYF	few	TRBV5-1	TRBJ2-7	TRBD1
TGTGCCATCAGTGAGTTGGGACAGTCCCTTGAAAAACTGTTTTTT	CAISELGQSLEKLFF	-	TRBV10-3	TRBJ1-4	TRBD1
TGCAGCGTCAAGGGTTACTCCTACAATGAGCAGTTCTTC	CSVKGYSYNEQFF	-	TRBV29-1	TRBJ2-1	-
TGTGCCAGCAGCCCAAACCGGGACTACGGCTATGGCTACACCTTC	CASSPNRDYGYGYTF	few	TRBV7-8	TRBJ1-2	-
TGTGCCATCAGTGAGGAGGTCGAGCAGTACTTC	CAISEEVEQYF	-	TRBV10-3	TRBJ2-7	-